This T cell receptor beta chain was documented in a study of blood T cell repertoires in COVID-19. The wider study: COVID-19 samples collected from the United States, Italy and Spain covered acute and convalescent phases.

Libraries were prepared by immunoSEQ multiplex PCR; TCRdb keeps only in-frame clonotypes and omits some of them. The top ten clones hold 12% of a sample with roughly 43,000 clones, around 82% of them seen once. V was pared by 2 bases and J by 7 bases, with 12 bases between. CDR3 length: 15 residues. The germline CDR1 and CDR2 sequences are MNHEY and SMNVEV (reference sequence). Sequencing was performed on peripheral blood. The chain recombines TRBV27 with TRBJ1-6; D gene ambiguous. The receptor's source is a human donor in a cohort sampled during active COVID-19. The CDR3 sequence: CASSLVGEVNSPLHF. CDR3 nucleotide sequence: TGTGCCAGCAGTTTAGTCGGGGAGGTGAATTCACCCCTCCACTTT.